A single sample gave rise to the 29 T cell receptor beta chains below, sequenced in a study of blood T cell repertoires in COVID-19. Sequencing was performed with immunoSEQ multiplex PCR; in TCRdb, only in-frame clones are kept and a portion is missing. The repertoire holds 69,000 or so clones, with 70% to 85% as singletons. The sequencing input was peripheral blood. The receptors shown here come from a man aged 50 to 60 with COVID-19, enrolled during active disease.

The rearrangement uses TRBV5-1 and TRBJ1-1, with no clear D. The CDR3 runs 14 residues. CDR1 is SGHRS, CDR2 YFSETQ, per germline. V was trimmed by 0 bases and J by 11 bases, leaving 17 bases between them. CDR3 sequence (DNA): TGCGCCAGCAGCTTGGTATCGGACGCCCGGGAGGCTTTCTTT. It translates to CASSLVSDAREAFF.

This rearrangement joins TRBV6-2 or TRBV6-3 to TRBJ2-7, with 9 bases fitting TRBD1. This CDR3 is built from 14 residues. J gave up 1 base and V 7 bases, and 5 bases lay outside the gene matches. Looked up from germline, CDR1 is MNHEY and CDR2 is SVGEGT. The CDR3: CASTPTGGSYEQYF. The CDR3 DNA sequence: TGTGCCAGCACCCCGACAGGGGGGTCCTACGAGCAGTACTTC.

CDR3 protein: CASSKTPDIWTEAFF. The CDR3 DNA sequence: TGCGCCAGCAGCAAAACACCGGACATATGGACTGAAGCTTTCTTT. This rearrangement joins TRBV5-1 to TRBJ1-1; a possible D gene is TRBD1 (5 bases). Germline lookup yields CDR1 SGHRS and CDR2 YFSETQ. The CDR3 is 15 residues long. V lost 4 bases and J lost 5, with 18 bases in between.

The genes are TRBV7-3 and TRBJ2-1; 11 bases are a match to TRBD2. The CDR3 loop spans 17 amino acids. After removal of 4 bases from V and 5 bases from J, the junction contained 10 bases not matched to a gene. Germline CDR1 SGHTA, CDR2 FQGTGA. The CDR3 loop reads CASSSTSSGGRNNEQFF. CDR3 bases: TGTGCCAGCAGCTCTACTTCTAGCGGGGGGCGGAACAATGAGCAGTTCTTC.

The chain links TRBV10-2 to TRBJ1-2; perhaps TRBD1 as D (5 bases). V lost 6 bases, J lost 3 bases, and 17 bases lay in between. The CDR3 totals 15 residues. Germline values: CDR1 WSHSY, CDR2 SAAADI. CDR3 nucleotide sequence: TGCGCCAGCAGAATGGGGCGGATACCGTACTATGGCTACACCTTC. It translates to CASRMGRIPYYGYTF.

The chain joins TRBV7-3 to TRBJ2-2, with D possibly being TRBD1 (5 bases). V dropped 5 bases and J dropped 5 bases, with 9 bases sitting between them. Germline V gene lookup returns CDR1 SGHTA and CDR2 FQGTGA. This CDR3 contains 13 residues. CDR3 region: CASSPRQTGELFF. As DNA, the CDR3 is TGTGCCAGCAGCCCCAGACAGACCGGGGAGCTGTTTTTT.

V usage is TRBV5-1 and J usage is TRBJ1-2, with TRBD1 matching 7 bases. CDR1 SGHRS and CDR2 YFSETQ come from the germline V gene. The length of the CDR3 is 15 residues. The trim removed 0 bases at V and 6 bases at J, leaving 8 bases unmatched. In DNA form, the CDR3 reads TGCGCCAGCAGCTTGGAAGGGCAGGGGGTAGATGGCTACACCTTC. Its protein product is CASSLEGQGVDGYTF. Supplemented by reference TRBV5-1 and TRBJ1-2, the full variable domain reads KAGVTQTPRYLIKTRGQQVTLSCSPISGHRSVSWYQQTPGQGLQFLFEYFSETQRNKGNFPGRFSGRQFSNSRSEMNVSTLELGDSALYLCASSLEGQGVDGYTFGSGTRLTVV.

J is TRBJ1-2 and V is TRBV19, with 7 nucleotides matching TRBD1. Unmatched junction bases numbered 18, after V lost 6 bases and J lost 8 bases. Germline V CDR1 and CDR2: LNHDA, SQIVND (reference sequence). This CDR3 has 16 residues. CDR3 residues: CASRRTLTGPTIGYTF. The CDR3 DNA sequence: TGTGCCAGTAGGAGGACTCTGACAGGGCCTACTATCGGCTACACCTTC.

This chain joins TRBV13 and TRBJ1-1; tentative D call: TRBD1 (6 bases). Germline V gene sequence: CDR1 PRHDT, CDR2 FYEKMQ (reference sequence). V was trimmed by 1 base and J by 4 bases, leaving 7 bases between them. The CDR3 covers 13 residues. CDR3 DNA: TGTGCCAGCAGCTTAGTGGGGGCCACTGAAGCTTTCTTT. Translating gives CASSLVGATEAFF.

The V gene is TRBV5-4, the J gene TRBJ2-1, with 10 nucleotides matching TRBD1. The V segment lost 4 bases and the J segment 5 bases; nucleotides outside the gene matches: 12. The germline gives CDR1 SGHNT, CDR2 YYREEE (reference sequence). This CDR3 has 17 amino acids. The CDR3 DNA reads as TGTGCCAGCAGCCCCCCCGGGGGGGACAGGGGAAACAATGAGCAGTTCTTC. Translating it yields CASSPPGGDRGNNEQFF.

V gene TRBV7-3 combines with J gene TRBJ1-3; maybe TRBD1 (6 bases). Trimming shortened V by 3 bases and J by 1 base, and 7 bases separated the two germline ends. This CDR3 contains 14 residues. Germline loops: CDR1 SGHTA, CDR2 FQGTGA. The CDR3 here is CASSLGASGNTIYF. For the CDR3, the DNA is TGTGCCAGCAGCTTGGGGGCTTCTGGAAACACCATATATTTT.

The V call is TRBV2, the J call TRBJ1-6; 9 nucleotides align to TRBD1. The CDR3 consists of 17 residues. In germline, CDR1 is SNHLY, CDR2 FYNNEI. V was clipped by 2 bases and J by 8 bases; unmatched bases: 10. The DNA of the CDR3 is TGTGCCAGCAGTGAATTCACCGGGACAGGGAGGGATTCACCCCTCCACTTT. This sequence encodes CASSEFTGTGRDSPLHF.

This clone appeared once. The chain couples TRBV2 to TRBJ1-5; D is ambiguous. V was cut by 6 bases and J by 0 bases, with 18 bases left in between. Germline CDR1 reads SNHLY; CDR2 reads FYNNEI. This CDR3 contains 17 residues. The DNA for the CDR3 is TGTGCCAGCAGCCCACGAAGCCAGACATATAGCAATCAGCCCCAGCATTTT. Residues: CASSPRSQTYSNQPQHF.

Concerning this clone: An end of the junction differs from the germline gene, which may be a read error. The V and J genes are TRBV11-1 and TRBJ2-7, with 7 nucleotides matching TRBD2. The CDR3 runs to 15 residues. CDR1 and CDR2 (germline): SGHAT, FQDESV (reference sequence). The CDR3 region has the DNA TGTGCCAGCAGCATAGCGGGCGTATTCACGGACGAGCAGTACTTC. Translation: CASSIAGVFTDEQYF. Together with reference TRBV11-1 and TRBJ2-7, the CDR3 gives the full variable domain: EAEVAQSPRYKITEKSQAVAFWCDPISGHATLYWYRQILGQGPELLVQFQDESVVDDSQLPKDRFSAERLKGVDSTLKIQPAELGDSAMYLCASSIAGVFTDEQYFGPGTRLTVT.

V gene TRBV19 combines with J gene TRBJ1-4; possibly TRBD1 for D (6 bases). The CDR3 has 15 residues. Germline V gene lookup returns CDR1 LNHDA and CDR2 SQIVND (reference sequence). V dropped 5 bases and J dropped 5 bases, with 15 bases sitting between them. Written as DNA, the CDR3 is TGTGCCAGTAGTCCACGGGGGGGCAGAAATGAAAAACTGTTTTTT. Its protein is CASSPRGGRNEKLFF.

In nucleotides, the CDR3 is TGCGCCAGCCACCAAGGGAGTACCTACGAGCAGTACTTC. It specifies CASHQGSTYEQYF. This rearrangement joins TRBV5-1 to TRBJ2-7; D is perhaps TRBD2 (5 bases). Deletions cut 7 bases from V and 2 bases from J, with 13 bases between. CDR3 length equals 13 residues. Germline V gene lookup returns CDR1 SGHRS and CDR2 YFSETQ.

The genes are TRBV7-3 and TRBJ2-2; 8 bases align to TRBD1. The CDR3 is 15 residues long. After removal of 5 bases from V and 6 bases from J, the junction contained 8 bases not matched to a gene. Germline CDR1 reads SGHTA; CDR2 reads FQGTGA. CDR3 DNA: TGTGCCAGCAGCCCGGACAGGGTGGGATCCGGGGAGCTGTTTTTT. It is translated as CASSPDRVGSGELFF. Combining the CDR3 with reference TRBV7-3 and TRBJ2-2 gives the whole variable domain GAGVSQTPSNKVTEKGKYVELRCDPISGHTALYWYRQSLGQGPEFLIYFQGTGAADDSGLPNDRFFAVRPEGSVSTLKIQRTERGDSAVYLCASSPDRVGSGELFFGEGSRLTVL.

This clone was observed a few times. This chain joins TRBV6-1 and TRBJ2-7; 9 bases are a match to TRBD1. This CDR3 has 12 residues. V lost 2 bases, J lost 13 bases, and 6 bases stayed unmatched. CDR1 MNHNS and CDR2 SASEGT come from the germline V gene. The CDR3 DNA follows: TGTGCCAGCAGTGAAATCAGGGACAGGGTATACTTC. It specifies CASSEIRDRVYF.

The chain recombines TRBV18 with TRBJ2-7, with no clear D. Germline V gives CDR1 KGHSH, CDR2 LQKENI. V lost 3 bases to trimming and J lost 6 bases, with 12 bases between them. The CDR3 runs to 13 residues. This CDR3 is CASSPRQNAEQYF. CDR3 sequence (DNA): TGTGCCAGCTCACCTAGACAAAACGCCGAGCAGTACTTC.

The CDR3 bases are TGTGCCACCAGCGGCACACAGGGTCTGTTGGGTGGCTACACCTTC. The encoded protein is CATSGTQGLLGGYTF. The chain uses TRBV15 and TRBJ1-2; maybe TRBD1 (6 bases). CDR1 is LNHNV and CDR2 is YYDKDF in the germline V gene (reference sequence). V was pared by 5 bases and J by 7 bases, with 20 bases between. The CDR3 has 15 residues.

This clone was found many times. The chain joins TRBV7-9 to TRBJ2-2; TRBD1 matches at 12 bases. Looked up from germline, CDR1 is SEHNR and CDR2 is FQNEAQ (reference sequence). V shed 6 bases and J 7 bases; nucleotides not matched to a gene: 6. The CDR3 is 15 residues long. Here the CDR3 DNA reads TGTGCCAGCAGACCGGGACAGGGGGCTAACGGGGAGCTGTTTTTT. Translating gives CASRPGQGANGELFF.

This clone came up once. The genes are TRBV18 and TRBJ1-4; a weak D match, TRBD1 (5 bases). The ends were cut back, 6 bases at V and 3 bases at J, with 14 bases in the middle. Germline V gene lookup returns CDR1 KGHSH and CDR2 LQKENI. CDR3 length: 15 amino acids. DNA for the CDR3: TGTGCCAGCTCGCGCGGCGACAGATCTAATGAAAAACTGTTTTTT. It encodes CASSRGDRSNEKLFF.

This clone was seen a few times. CDR3: CASSQVPDSGGLHF. The DNA of the CDR3 is TGTGCCAGCAGCCAAGTGCCGGACTCAGGGGGCCTCCACTTT. The V gene is TRBV3-1 (or the pseudogene TRBV3-2), the J gene TRBJ1-6, with 7 bases matching TRBD1. V trimming: 1 base; J trimming: 15 bases; junction bases outside the gene matches: 9. This CDR3 spans 14 amino acids. CDR1 and CDR2 (germline): LGHDT, YNNKEL (reference sequence).

The chain has TRBV9 and TRBJ2-5; tentative D call: TRBD2 (5 bases). The CDR3 contains 14 residues. Germline lookup yields CDR1 SGDLS and CDR2 YYNGEE. Trimming shortened V by 4 bases and J by 2 bases, and 12 bases separated the two germline ends. The chain's CDR3 is CASSPAVNQETQYF. In DNA form, the CDR3 reads TGTGCCAGCAGCCCAGCGGTGAATCAAGAGACCCAGTACTTC. Drawing the rest from reference TRBV9 and TRBJ2-5, the complete variable domain is DSGVTQTPKHLITATGQRVTLRCSPRSGDLSVYWYQQSLDQGLQFLIQYYNGEERAKGNILERFSAQQFPDLHSELNLSSLELGDSALYFCASSPAVNQETQYFGPGTRLLVL.

This clone came up a few times. The rearrangement joins TRBV5-8 to TRBJ1-5, with D hard to call. V shed 0 bases and J shed 7 bases, with 14 bases lying between them. The CDR3 length is 15 residues. CDR1 is SGHTS and CDR2 is YDEGEE in the germline V gene. The CDR3 coding sequence is TGTGCCAGCAGCTTGGACGGGTTCCTTAAGCAGCCCCAGCATTTT. It yields the protein CASSLDGFLKQPQHF.

V usage is TRBV4-2 and J usage is TRBJ1-2, with a weak D call TRBD1 (6 bases). CDR1 is LGHNA, CDR2 YNFKEQ, per germline. Trimming left V 8 bases short and J 7 bases short, with 20 bases between. CDR3 size: 14 residues. CDR3: CASSRTGIQPGYTF. The CDR3 DNA sequence: TGTGCCAGCTCCCGTACAGGGATTCAGCCTGGCTACACCTTC.

V usage is TRBV19 and J usage is TRBJ2-3; no reliable D call. Per germline, CDR1 LNHDA and CDR2 SQIVND (reference sequence). V lost 1 base to trimming and J lost 1 base, with 6 bases between them. This CDR3 is 14 amino acids long. In nucleotides, the CDR3 is TGTGCCAGTAGTATAGGACTGCGCACAGATACGCAGTATTTT. Amino acid sequence: CASSIGLRTDTQYF.

V is TRBV4-1 and J is TRBJ1-3; D uncertain. Germline V CDR1 and CDR2: MGHRA, YSYEKL. With 6 bases removed from V and 0 bases from J, the gap between germline ends came to 12 bases. The CDR3 totals 15 residues. CDR3 protein: CASSAWGVSGNTIYF. The CDR3 DNA follows: TGCGCCAGCAGTGCTTGGGGAGTCTCTGGAAACACCATATATTTT.

The chain uses TRBV3-1 (or the pseudogene TRBV3-2) and TRBJ2-5, with D maybe TRBD2 (6 bases). The CDR3 has 16 amino acids. CDR1 and CDR2 (germline): LGHDT, YNNKEL (reference sequence). V lost 6 bases to trimming and J lost 0 bases, with 17 bases between them. CDR3 bases: TGTGCCAGCAGTCAATTCGGACTAAAAAACCAAGAGACCCAGTACTTC. This encodes CASSQFGLKNQETQYF.